Given below is one T cell receptor (beta chain) in context. These data belong to a study of control samples from healthy donors and cancer patients. The ends were cut back, 2 bases at V and 2 bases at J, with 7 bases in the middle. Germline V CDR1 and CDR2: ENHRY, SYGVKD. This CDR3 spans 13 amino acids. Libraries were prepared by immunoSEQ multiplex PCR; TCRdb keeps only in-frame clonotypes and omits some of them. The sample has some 96,000 clones, about 90% seen once. The chain carries TRBV10-3 and TRBJ2-7, with D unclear. Sequenced sample: blood. This receptor was identified in a woman aged 50 to 65 in good health. The CDR3, as DNA: TGTGCCATCAGTGAGATTAGTGCCTACGAGCAGTACTTC. Its translation: CAISEISAYEQYF.